This entry features one TCR beta chain sequence. This clonotype was detected a few times. Its antigen target is currently unknown. The sample holds no much larger clone one base away, and base qualities are not on file. The library relied on PCR. The instrument given in TCRdb is Illumina HiSeq 2500. To normalize quantification of the TCRbeta repertoire, the TCR libraries were built with molecular barcoding that relied on unique molecular identifiers. TCRdb reworked the public reads: Q25 trimming with fastp, MiXCR clone assembly, productive beta chains retained. All rows with the same CDR3 protein become a single entry with the most common DNA and genes. Across this sample there are 500,000 to 750,000 distinct CDR3 sequences, with roughly a quarter seen only once. The ten biggest clones cover around 36% of the sample. The data are from a study of T-cell reconstitution after alpha-beta-depleted transplantation in children (dated by TCRdb to the mid-2010s). About the study as a whole: Using TCR repertoire profiling, the study quantitatively followed how T-cell immune reconstitution unfolded in children after TCRalphabeta/CD19-depleted allogeneic hematopoietic cell transplantation.

The treatment or condition label, read with the paper, signifies: allogeneic hematopoietic cell transplantation with graft depleted of TCRalphabeta T cells and CD19 B cells. TCRalphabeta/CD19-depleted allogeneic hematopoietic cell grafts were given to the transplant recipients, all of whom were children. Including the terminal cysteine and phenylalanine, the CDR3 comprises 15 residues. The CDR3 DNA has 45 bases and is translated from base 1. Trimming costs V 1 base and J 2 bases, and their ends lie 12 bases apart. The CDR1 and CDR2 encoded by the germline V gene are SGHRS and YFSETQ. The investigation overall reported the following: The apparently early alphabetaT-cell count recovery about two months after transplant was reportedly dependent on only several hundred rapidly expanded clones derived from non-depleted graft cells. In some patients, the high TCRbeta diversity seen at day 60 was put down to recipient T cells and intrathymic progenitors that had survived conditioning. The frequencies of hyperexpanded clones fell over the following months, and after one year, T-cell counts and TCRbeta diversity were mostly attributed to newly produced T cells.

This material consisted of PBMCs, taken before TCRalphabeta/CD19-depleted stem cell transplant. The rearranged segments are TRBV5-1 and TRBJ1-2; the D gene is unclear. This receptor was identified in a boy in the first two years of life with Wiskott-Aldrich syndrome, due to receive a stem cell transplant. In nucleotide form, the sequence is TGCGCCAGCAGCTTGAACCGGAACCCCAACTATGGCTACACCTTC. Translated, it gives CASSLNRNPNYGYTF.